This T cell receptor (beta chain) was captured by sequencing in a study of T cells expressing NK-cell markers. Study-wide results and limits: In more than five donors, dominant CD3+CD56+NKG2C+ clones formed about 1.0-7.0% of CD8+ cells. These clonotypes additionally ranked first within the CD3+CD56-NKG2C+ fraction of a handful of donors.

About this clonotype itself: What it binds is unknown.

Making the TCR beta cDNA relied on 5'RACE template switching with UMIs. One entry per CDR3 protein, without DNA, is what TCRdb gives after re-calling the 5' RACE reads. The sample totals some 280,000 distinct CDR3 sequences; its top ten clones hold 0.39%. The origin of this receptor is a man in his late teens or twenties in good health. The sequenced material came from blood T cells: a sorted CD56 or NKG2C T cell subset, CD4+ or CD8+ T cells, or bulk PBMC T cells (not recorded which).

The CDR3 is CASSLGVSAADFNYGYTF. The V call is TRBV5-1, the J call TRBJ1-2. CDR1 is SGHRS and CDR2 is YFSETQ in the germline V gene. The CDR3 has 18 amino acids.